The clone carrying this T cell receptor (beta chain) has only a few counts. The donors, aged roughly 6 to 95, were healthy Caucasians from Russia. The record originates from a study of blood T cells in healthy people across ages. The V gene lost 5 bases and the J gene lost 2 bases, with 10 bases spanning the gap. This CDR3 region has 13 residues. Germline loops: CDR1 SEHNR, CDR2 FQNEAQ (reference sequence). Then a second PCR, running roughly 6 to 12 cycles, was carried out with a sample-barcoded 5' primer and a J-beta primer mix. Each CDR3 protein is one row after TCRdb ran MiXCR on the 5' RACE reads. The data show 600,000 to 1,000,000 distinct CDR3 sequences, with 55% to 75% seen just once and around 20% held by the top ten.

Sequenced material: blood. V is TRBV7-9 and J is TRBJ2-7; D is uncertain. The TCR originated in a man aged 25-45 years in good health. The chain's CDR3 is CASSLLPAYEQYF. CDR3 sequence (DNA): TGTGCCAGCAGCCTTCTACCCGCCTACGAGCAGTACTTC.